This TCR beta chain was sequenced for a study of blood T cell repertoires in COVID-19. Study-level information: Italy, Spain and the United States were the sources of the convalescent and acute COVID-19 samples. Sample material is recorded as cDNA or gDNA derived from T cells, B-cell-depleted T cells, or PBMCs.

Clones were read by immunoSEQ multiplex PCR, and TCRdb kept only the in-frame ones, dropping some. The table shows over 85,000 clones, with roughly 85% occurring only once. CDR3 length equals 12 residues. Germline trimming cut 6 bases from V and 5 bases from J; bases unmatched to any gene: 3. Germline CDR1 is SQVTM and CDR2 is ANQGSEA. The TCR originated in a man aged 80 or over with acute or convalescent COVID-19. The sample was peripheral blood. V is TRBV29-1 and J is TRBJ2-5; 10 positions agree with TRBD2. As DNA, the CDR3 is TGCAGCGTGGGTAGCGGGAGGGAGACCCAGTACTTC. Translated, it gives CSVGSGRETQYF.